Each of the 11 T cell receptor beta chains below was sequenced from the same sample in a study of blood T cell repertoires in COVID-19. The repertoire was sequenced with immunoSEQ multiplex PCR; TCRdb's copy has only in-frame clones and lacks some. The sample records some 200,000 clones, around 84% being singletons. Sequenced: peripheral blood. The origin of the receptors is a man younger than 45 with active or convalescent COVID-19.

The rearrangement joins TRBV25-1 to TRBJ1-1; 8 bases are shared with TRBD1. The germline V gene encodes CDR1 MGHDK and CDR2 SYGVNS. Unmatched junction bases numbered 2, after V lost 1 base and J lost 1 base. The CDR3 runs to 15 residues. CDR3 bases: TGTGCCAGCAGTGAATTCGACAGGGGGAACACTGAAGCTTTCTTT. Its protein product is CASSEFDRGNTEAFF.

The genes are TRBV27 and TRBJ2-7, with 9 nucleotides matching TRBD1. Germline loops: CDR1 MNHEY, CDR2 SMNVEV (reference sequence). This CDR3 contains 14 residues. J gave up 3 bases and V 4 bases, and 4 bases lay outside the gene matches. CDR3 sequence reads: CASSSKGQGYEQYF. The DNA for the CDR3 is TGTGCCAGCAGTTCGAAGGGACAGGGCTACGAGCAGTACTTC.

This chain joins TRBV15 and TRBJ2-3; tentative D call: TRBD2 (6 bases). The CDR3 runs 15 residues. Looked up from germline, CDR1 is LNHNV and CDR2 is YYDKDF (reference sequence). V dropped 4 bases and J dropped 7 bases, with 18 bases sitting between them. CDR3 loop: CATSILADSLHTQYF. The CDR3, as DNA: TGTGCCACCAGCATCTTAGCGGACTCACTTCATACGCAGTATTTT.

The V and J genes are TRBV6-1 and TRBJ1-1; D ambiguous. The CDR3 runs to 13 residues. Germline V gene lookup returns CDR1 MNHNS and CDR2 SASEGT. The V gene lost 3 bases and the J gene lost 11 bases, with 16 bases spanning the gap. The CDR3 DNA is TGTGCCAGCAGTGAGGCAGGAAATGCCGCGGCTTTCTTT. Its protein product is CASSEAGNAAAFF.

A single count supports this clone. CDR3 region: CASSPGLAGGETQYF. The CDR3 DNA is TGTGCCAGCAGCCCGGGACTAGCGGGAGGTGAGACCCAGTACTTC. The chain employs TRBV7-9 and TRBJ2-5; TRBD2 aligns across 15 bases. CDR1 is SEHNR, CDR2 FQNEAQ, per germline (reference sequence). J lost 5 bases, V lost 5 bases, and 3 bases had no gene match. The CDR3 sequence is 15 residues long.

J is TRBJ2-3 and V is TRBV7-6; 9 nucleotides line up with TRBD2. V was clipped by 1 base and J by 5 bases; unmatched bases: 4. The CDR3 runs 15 residues. Germline lookup yields CDR1 SGHVS and CDR2 FNYEAQ. For the CDR3, the DNA is TGTGCCAGCAGCTTAGGTGGTAGCGGGGGAGATACGCAGTATTTT. Protein product: CASSLGGSGGDTQYF.

The chain joins TRBV11-2 to TRBJ1-3; TRBD1 matches 7 bases. The length of the CDR3 is 13 residues. V was pared by 7 bases and J by 3 bases, with 3 bases of the junction left unmatched. The germline V gene encodes CDR1 SGHAT and CDR2 FQNNGV. The DNA of the CDR3 is TGTGCCAGCACCACAGGGGTTGGAAACACCATATATTTT. Translated: CASTTGVGNTIYF.

This clone showed up just a few times. CDR3 DNA: TGTGCCAGCAGTTCTACAGGGGGCAATGGCTACACCTTC. This sequence encodes CASSSTGGNGYTF. The chain uses TRBV6-5 and TRBJ1-2; 9 bases are shared with TRBD1. CDR3 length: 13 residues. Germline V gene lookup returns CDR1 MNHEY and CDR2 SVGAGI. V gave up 4 bases and J gave up 6 bases; unmatched junction bases: 3.

The chain uses TRBV5-1 and TRBJ2-1; tentative D call: TRBD2 (6 bases). V lost 1 base, J lost 3 bases, and 11 bases lay in between. CDR1 and CDR2 (germline): SGHRS, YFSETQ. The CDR3 runs to 15 residues. CDR3 sequence (DNA): TGCGCCAGCAGCTTGTCGCGGGGCGACTACAATGAGCAGTTCTTC. Its protein product is CASSLSRGDYNEQFF.

The V call is TRBV6-6, the J call TRBJ1-5; 8 bases are a match to TRBD1. Per the germline V gene, CDR1 is MNHNY and CDR2 is SVGAGI (reference sequence). V was pared by 6 bases and J by 0 bases, with 4 bases of the junction left unmatched. This CDR3 comprises 15 residues. The CDR3 DNA sequence: TGTGCCAGCAGACGGACAGGGTATAGCAATCAGCCCCAGCATTTT. Translating it yields CASRRTGYSNQPQHF.

The chain has TRBV3-1 (or the pseudogene TRBV3-2) and TRBJ1-1, with D unresolved. There are 14 residues in the CDR3. The germline V gene encodes CDR1 LGHDT and CDR2 YNNKEL (reference sequence). V was shortened by 1 base and J by 5 bases, with 11 bases between the two germline ends. The CDR3, as DNA: TGTGCCAGCAGCCAAGGCGGCGGGCGAACTGAAGCTTTCTTT. Translated: CASSQGGGRTEAFF.